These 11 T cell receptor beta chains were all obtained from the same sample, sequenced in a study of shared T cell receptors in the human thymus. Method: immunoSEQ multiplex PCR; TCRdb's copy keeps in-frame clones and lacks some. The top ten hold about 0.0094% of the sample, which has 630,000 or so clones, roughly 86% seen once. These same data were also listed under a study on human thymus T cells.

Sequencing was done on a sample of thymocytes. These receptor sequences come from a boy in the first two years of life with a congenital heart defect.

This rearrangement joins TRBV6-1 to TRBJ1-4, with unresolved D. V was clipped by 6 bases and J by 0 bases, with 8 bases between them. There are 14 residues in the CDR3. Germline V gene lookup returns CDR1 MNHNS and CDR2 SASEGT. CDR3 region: CASRHLSTNEKLFF. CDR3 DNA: TGTGCCAGCAGGCATCTATCAACTAATGAAAAACTGTTTTTT.

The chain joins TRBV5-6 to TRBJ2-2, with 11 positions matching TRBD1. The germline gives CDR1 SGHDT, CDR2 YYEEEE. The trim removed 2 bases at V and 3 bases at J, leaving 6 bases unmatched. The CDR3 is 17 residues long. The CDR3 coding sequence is TGTGCCAGCAGCTTAGCCCGGGACAGGGGGGACACCGGGGAGCTGTTTTTT. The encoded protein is CASSLARDRGDTGELFF.

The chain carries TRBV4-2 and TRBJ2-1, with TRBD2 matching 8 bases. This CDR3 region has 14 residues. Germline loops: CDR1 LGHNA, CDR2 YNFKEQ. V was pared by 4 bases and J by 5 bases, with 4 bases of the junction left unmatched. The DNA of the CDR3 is TGTGCCAGCAGCCCCCGGACTAGCCACAATGAGCAGTTCTTC. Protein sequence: CASSPRTSHNEQFF.

In nucleotides, the CDR3 is TGTGCCAGCAGCTTCCCTTCGGGGGACGAGCAGTACTTC. This encodes CASSFPSGDEQYF. J is TRBJ2-7 and V is TRBV5-6, with a possible D match to TRBD2 (6 bases). Per germline, CDR1 SGHDT and CDR2 YYEEEE. V was pared by 2 bases and J by 5 bases, with 11 bases between. The CDR3 covers 13 residues.

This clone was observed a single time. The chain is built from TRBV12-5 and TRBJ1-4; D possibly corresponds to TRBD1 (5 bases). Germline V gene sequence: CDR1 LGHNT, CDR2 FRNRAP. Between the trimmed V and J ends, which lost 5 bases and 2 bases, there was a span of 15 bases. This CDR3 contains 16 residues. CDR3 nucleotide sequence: TGTGCTAGTGGTCCCCCTCCAGGGTCCACTAATGAAAAACTGTTTTTT. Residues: CASGPPPGSTNEKLFF.

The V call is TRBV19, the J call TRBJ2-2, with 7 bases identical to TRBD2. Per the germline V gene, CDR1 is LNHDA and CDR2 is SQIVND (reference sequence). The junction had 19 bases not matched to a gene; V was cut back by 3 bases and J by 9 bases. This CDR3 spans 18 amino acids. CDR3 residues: CASSIWGGGTGEVRELFF. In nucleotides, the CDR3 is TGTGCCAGTAGTATTTGGGGGGGAGGCACCGGAGAGGTCCGGGAGCTGTTTTTT.

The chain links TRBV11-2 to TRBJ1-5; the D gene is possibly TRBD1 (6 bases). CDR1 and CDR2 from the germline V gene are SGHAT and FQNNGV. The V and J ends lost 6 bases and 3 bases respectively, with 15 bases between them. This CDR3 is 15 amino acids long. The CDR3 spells CASSYPDRLNQPQHF. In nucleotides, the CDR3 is TGTGCCAGCAGTTATCCGGACAGACTCAATCAGCCCCAGCATTTT.

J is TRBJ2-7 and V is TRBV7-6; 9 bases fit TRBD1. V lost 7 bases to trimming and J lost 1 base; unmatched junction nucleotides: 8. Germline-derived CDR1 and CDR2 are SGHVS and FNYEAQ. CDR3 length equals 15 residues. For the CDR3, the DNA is TGTGCCAGCATCGCAGGGGACAGGGCGTCCTACGAGCAGTACTTC. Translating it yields CASIAGDRASYEQYF.

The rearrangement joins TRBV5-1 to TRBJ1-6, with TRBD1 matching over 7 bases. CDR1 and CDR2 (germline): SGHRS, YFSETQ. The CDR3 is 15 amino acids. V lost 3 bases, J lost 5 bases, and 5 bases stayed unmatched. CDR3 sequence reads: CASSSDRVDNSPLHF. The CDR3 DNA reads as TGCGCCAGCAGCTCTGACAGGGTGGATAATTCACCCCTCCACTTT.

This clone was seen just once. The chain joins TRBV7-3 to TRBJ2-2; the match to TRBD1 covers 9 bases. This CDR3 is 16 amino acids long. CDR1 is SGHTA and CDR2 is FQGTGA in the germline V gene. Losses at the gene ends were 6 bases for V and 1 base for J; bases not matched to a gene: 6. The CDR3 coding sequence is TGTGCCAGCAGTTCAACAGGGGGCCAGAACACCGGGGAGCTGTTTTTT. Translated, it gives CASSSTGGQNTGELFF.

The CDR3 sequence is CASSHEVRGSYNEQFF. The CDR3 nucleotides are TGTGCCAGCAGCCATGAGGTAAGGGGATCCTACAATGAGCAGTTCTTC. The rearrangement joins TRBV9 to TRBJ2-1; D is perhaps TRBD1 (5 bases). This CDR3 is 16 amino acids long. V gave up 4 bases and J gave up 1 base, with 15 bases separating them. Germline-derived CDR1 and CDR2 are SGDLS and YYNGEE. Complete variable domain (other parts from reference TRBV9 and TRBJ2-1): DSGVTQTPKHLITATGQRVTLRCSPRSGDLSVYWYQQSLDQGLQFLIQYYNGEERAKGNILERFSAQQFPDLHSELNLSSLELGDSALYFCASSHEVRGSYNEQFFGPGTRLTVL.